The clone carrying this T cell receptor beta chain was recorded at least ten times. Its target is unknown. The source of the sample is a study of T cells in Graves' hyperthyroidism and ophthalmopathy. Study-wide points: In simple terms, a model built on 13 V-J features told ophthalmopathy apart from stable hyperthyroidism. The model identified upcoming ophthalmopathy a median approximately six months ahead of onset.

Authors of the study amplified TCR beta CDR3 regions from RNA transcripts. The primer set for the first-round RT-PCR of the TCR CDR3 was HTBI. TCRdb ran MiXCR on the multiplex PCR reads and lists one entry per CDR3 protein. This table holds about 640,000 distinct CDR3 sequences, under 25% found once. Each person with ophthalmopathy scored at least 3 on the Clinical Activity Score, reached NOSPECS grade 4 or higher, and had been ill under 3 months. Any patient presenting with uncontrolled infection, other autoimmune disease, pregnancy or lactation was left out. Germline CDR1 reads LGHDT; CDR2 reads YNNKEL (reference sequence). The CDR3 totals 13 residues. The V gene lost 5 bases and the J gene lost 4 bases, with 9 bases spanning the gap.

This chain connects TRBV3-1 to TRBJ1-5, with D possibly TRBD1 on 6 matching bases. The sequencing input was blood. The source is a young man with Graves' ophthalmopathy. This CDR3 reads CASSAQGNQPQHF. DNA of the CDR3: TGTGCCAGCAGCGCACAGGGTAATCAGCCCCAGCATTTT.